Following are 10 T cell receptor beta chains from one sample sequenced in a study of shared clonotypes between healthy human individuals. Sequencing was performed with immunoSEQ multiplex PCR; in TCRdb, only in-frame clones are kept and a portion is missing. The table records about 2.1 million clones, 93% of them present only once. Naive CD8 isolation took CD45RO-negative cells positively selected for CCR7 and excluded terminally differentiated effector memory CD45RA+ cells. The sample consisted of naive CD8+ T cells from PBMCs. Every receptor here comes from a man aged 18 to 35 in good health. Some clones in this sample may be carry-over from other donors' samples.

The CDR3 sequence: CSVEDIHIGVASVWYEQYF. Here the CDR3 DNA reads TGCAGCGTTGAAGATATTCATATCGGGGTAGCGAGTGTCTGGTACGAGCAGTACTTC. The genes are TRBV29-1 and TRBJ2-7, with a weak D call TRBD2 (5 bases). Germline V gene sequence: CDR1 SQVTM, CDR2 ANQGSEA. The CDR3 spans 19 residues. Trimming left V 0 bases short and J 4 bases short, with 28 bases between.

The chain uses TRBV28 and TRBJ2-5, with 8 bases that match TRBD1. J lost 1 base, V lost 6 bases, and 7 bases had no gene match. CDR1 and CDR2 (germline): MDHEN, SYDVKM. This CDR3 is built from 15 residues. CDR3 bases: TGTGCCAGCAGGGACAGGGACAGTACCCAAGAGACCCAGTACTTC. Its translation: CASRDRDSTQETQYF.

In nucleotides, the CDR3 is TGTGCCAGCAGCTCCCGGACAGGGGCTAACACAGATACGCAGTATTTT. This sequence encodes CASSSRTGANTDTQYF. The rearrangement links TRBV11-3 to TRBJ2-3; 9 nucleotides match TRBD1. J was trimmed by 2 bases and V by 4 bases; bases with no gene match: 7. The CDR3 spans 16 residues. The germline V gene has CDR1 SGHNT and CDR2 YENEEA. The complete variable domain, with remaining parts taken from reference TRBV11-3 and TRBJ2-3, reads EAGVVQSPRYKIIEKKQPVAFWCNPISGHNTLYWYLQNLGQGPELLIRYENEEAVDDSQLPKDRFSAERLKGVDSTLKIQPAELGDSAVYLCASSSRTGANTDTQYFGPGTRLTVL.

The sample holds one count of this clone. V gene TRBV19 combines with J gene TRBJ1-1; a weak D match, TRBD1 (5 bases). Germline CDR1 LNHDA, CDR2 SQIVND (reference sequence). The CDR3 has 15 residues. V was clipped by 7 bases and J by 1 base, with 16 bases between them. The CDR3 here is CASKVVSGTNTEAFF. The CDR3 DNA is TGTGCCAGTAAGGTCGTTTCGGGGACGAACACTGAAGCTTTCTTT.

The chain recombines TRBV27 with TRBJ2-7; D possibly matches TRBD1 or TRBD2 (7 bases each). The V end lost 7 bases, the J end lost 3 bases, and 25 bases lay between the germline ends. CDR3 length: 17 residues. Germline CDR1 is MNHEY and CDR2 is SMNVEV (reference sequence). The CDR3 DNA reads TGTGCCAGCAAGCGGGAAGGGACAGAGATAGATAACTACGAGCAGTACTTC. It encodes CASKREGTEIDNYEQYF.

The chain joins TRBV9 to TRBJ1-2, with D unresolved. The germline V gene encodes CDR1 SGDLS and CDR2 YYNGEE. Trimming removed 0 bases at V and 4 bases at J, with 10 bases between. The CDR3 length is 14 residues. Written as DNA, the CDR3 is TGTGCCAGCAGCGTAGGCAGAACACCCTATGGCTACACCTTC. As protein: CASSVGRTPYGYTF.

The CDR3 sequence is CASSSYLSRTGNTDTQYF. CDR3 nucleotide sequence: TGTGCCAGCAGTTCTTATCTCTCACGGACAGGGAACACAGATACGCAGTATTTT. The rearrangement uses TRBV28 and TRBJ2-3; 8 bases agree with TRBD1. The CDR3 length is 18 residues. Germline V gene lookup returns CDR1 MDHEN and CDR2 SYDVKM. V dropped 4 bases and J dropped 2; count of bases not matched to a gene: 14.

This chain links TRBV5-1 with TRBJ1-2; perhaps TRBD1 as D (5 bases). V dropped 1 base and J dropped 2 bases, with 12 bases sitting between them. This CDR3 is built from 15 residues. Germline V gene lookup returns CDR1 SGHRS and CDR2 YFSETQ. The CDR3 protein is CASSLLQGGNYGYTF. CDR3 DNA: TGCGCCAGCAGCTTGCTCCAGGGAGGAAACTATGGCTACACCTTC.

The chain carries TRBV13 and TRBJ2-1; 8 positions agree with TRBD2. The junction had 5 bases not matched to a gene; V was cut back by 4 bases and J by 3 bases. This CDR3 contains 15 residues. Germline loops: CDR1 PRHDT, CDR2 FYEKMQ (reference sequence). For the CDR3, the DNA is TGTGCCAGCAGCTCCTCCGGGACTAGCTACAATGAGCAGTTCTTC. This encodes CASSSSGTSYNEQFF.

This chain joins TRBV6-4 and TRBJ2-1, with no clear D. This CDR3 region has 16 residues. The germline gives CDR1 MRHNA, CDR2 SNTAGT. Trimming took off 5 bases at V and 3 bases at J, with 17 bases between the two ends. CDR3 bases: TGTGCCAGCAGTTTCTCCCGTGCGGCCCACTACAATGAGCAGTTCTTC. Its protein is CASSFSRAAHYNEQFF.